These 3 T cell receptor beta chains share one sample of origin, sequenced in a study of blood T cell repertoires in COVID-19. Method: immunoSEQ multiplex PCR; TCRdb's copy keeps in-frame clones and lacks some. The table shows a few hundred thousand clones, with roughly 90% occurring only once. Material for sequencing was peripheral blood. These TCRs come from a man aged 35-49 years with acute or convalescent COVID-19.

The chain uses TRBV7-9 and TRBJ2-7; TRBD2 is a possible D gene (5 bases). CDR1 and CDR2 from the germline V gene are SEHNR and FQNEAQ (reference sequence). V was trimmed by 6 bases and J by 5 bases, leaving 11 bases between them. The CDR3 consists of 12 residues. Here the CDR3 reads CASRLSGDEQYF. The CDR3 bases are TGTGCCAGCAGATTATCCGGGGACGAGCAGTACTTC.

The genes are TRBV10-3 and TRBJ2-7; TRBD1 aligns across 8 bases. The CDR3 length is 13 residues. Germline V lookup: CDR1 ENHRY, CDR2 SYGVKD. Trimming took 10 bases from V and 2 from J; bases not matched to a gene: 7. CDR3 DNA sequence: TGTGCCACGCGGGACAGGACTCCCTACGAGCAGTACTTC. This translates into CATRDRTPYEQYF.

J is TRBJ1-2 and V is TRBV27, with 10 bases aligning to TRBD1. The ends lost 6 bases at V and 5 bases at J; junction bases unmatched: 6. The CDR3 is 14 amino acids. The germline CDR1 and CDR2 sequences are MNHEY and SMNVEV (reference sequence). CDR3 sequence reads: CASSKTGGQYGYTF. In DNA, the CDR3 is TGTGCCAGCAGCAAGACAGGGGGCCAGTATGGCTACACCTTC.